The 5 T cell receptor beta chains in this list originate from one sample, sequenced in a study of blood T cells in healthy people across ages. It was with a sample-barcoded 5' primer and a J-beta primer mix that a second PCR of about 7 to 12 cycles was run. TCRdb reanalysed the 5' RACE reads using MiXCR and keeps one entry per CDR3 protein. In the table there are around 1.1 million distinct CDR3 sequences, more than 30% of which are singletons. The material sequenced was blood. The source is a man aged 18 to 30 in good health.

This CDR3 is CASHPGGTEAFF. As DNA, the CDR3 is TGTGCCAGCCATCCAGGGGGCACTGAAGCTTTCTTT. The chain is built from TRBV2 and TRBJ1-1; 7 bases line up with TRBD1. There are 12 residues in the CDR3. CDR1 is SNHLY, CDR2 FYNNEI, per germline. V lost 8 bases and J lost 4; bases outside the gene matches: 4.

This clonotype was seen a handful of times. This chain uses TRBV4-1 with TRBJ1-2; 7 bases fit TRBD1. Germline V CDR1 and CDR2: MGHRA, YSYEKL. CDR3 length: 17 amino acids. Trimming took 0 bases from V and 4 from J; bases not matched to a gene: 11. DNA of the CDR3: TGCGCCAGCAGCCAAGATTTCGGGAGGGGGCACGGCTATGGCTACACCTTC. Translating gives CASSQDFGRGHGYGYTF.

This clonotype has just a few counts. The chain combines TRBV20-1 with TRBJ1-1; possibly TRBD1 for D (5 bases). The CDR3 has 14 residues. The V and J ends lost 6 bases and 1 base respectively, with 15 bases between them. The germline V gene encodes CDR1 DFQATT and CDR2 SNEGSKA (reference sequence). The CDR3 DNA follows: TGCAGTGCCCAAACCGTAGGGACGAACACTGAAGCTTTCTTT. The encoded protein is CSAQTVGTNTEAFF.

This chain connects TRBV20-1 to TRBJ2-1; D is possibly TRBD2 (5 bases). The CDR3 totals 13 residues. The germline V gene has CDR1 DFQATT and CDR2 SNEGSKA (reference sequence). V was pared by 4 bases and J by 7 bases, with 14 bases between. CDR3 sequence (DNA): TGCAGTGCTAAGAGCCTATCGGGGAATGAGCAGTTCTTC. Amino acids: CSAKSLSGNEQFF.

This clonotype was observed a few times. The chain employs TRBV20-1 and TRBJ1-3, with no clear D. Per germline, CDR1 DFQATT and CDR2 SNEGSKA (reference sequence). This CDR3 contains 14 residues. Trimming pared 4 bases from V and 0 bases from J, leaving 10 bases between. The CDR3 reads CSANLPDSGNTIYF. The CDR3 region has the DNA TGCAGTGCTAACCTGCCGGACTCTGGAAACACCATATATTTT.